The 27 T cell receptor beta chains below come from one sample, sequenced in a study of T cells after yellow fever vaccination. TCRdb ran MiXCR on the 5' RACE reads and lists one entry per CDR3 protein. The table shows 310,000 or so distinct CDR3 sequences, with about 6.9% occurring only once. Sequencing was performed on PBMCs, taken around 45 days after the first yellow fever vaccination. The receptors come from a man aged 18-30 years who received the YFV17D yellow fever vaccine.

This clonotype occurred many times. The genes are TRBV6-2 or TRBV6-3 and TRBJ1-1; D remains ambiguous. Trimming pared 2 bases from V and 1 base from J, leaving 8 bases between. The germline CDR1 and CDR2 sequences are MNHEY and SVGEGT. This CDR3 is built from 14 residues. This CDR3 reads CASSYETANTEAFF. Here the CDR3 DNA reads TGTGCCAGCAGTTACGAGACTGCGAACACTGAAGCTTTCTTT.

This clonotype was seen repeatedly, ten times or more. The J gene is TRBJ2-3, the V gene TRBV20-1; TRBD1 agrees at 8 bases. After removal of 6 bases from V and 9 bases from J, the junction contained 5 bases not matched to a gene. Germline-derived CDR1 and CDR2 are DFQATT and SNEGSKA (reference sequence). There are 11 residues in the CDR3. CDR3 loop: CSARTGSTQYF. As DNA, the CDR3 is TGCAGTGCGAGGACAGGGTCCACGCAGTATTTT.

This rearrangement joins TRBV12-3 or TRBV12-4 to TRBJ1-2, with a tentative D call TRBD1 (5 bases). V was trimmed by 6 bases and J by 4 bases, leaving 12 bases between them. The CDR3 is 13 amino acids. CDR3 in DNA: TGTGCCAGCAGGGAAAGCGGGGCCTATGGCTACACCTTC. It yields the protein CASRESGAYGYTF.

Concerning this clonotype: At one end, the junction sequence differs from germline, possibly due to a read error. The chain employs TRBV12-3 or TRBV12-4 and TRBJ2-5; D tentatively fits TRBD1 or TRBD2 (5 bases each). CDR3 size: 17 residues. CDR3 nucleotides: TGTGCCAGCAGTTCCCGCCTCGGGGCGGCGTTCCAAGCGACCCAGTACTTC. Residues: CASSSRLGAAFQATQYF.

This clonotype was observed at least ten times. V is TRBV5-6 and J is TRBJ2-7; D is ambiguous. CDR3 length equals 14 residues. The V gene's germline CDR1 is SGHDT and CDR2 YYEEEE. V shed 1 base and J shed 3 bases, with 11 bases lying between them. This CDR3 reads CASSLSGRSYEQYF. CDR3 DNA sequence: TGTGCCAGCAGCTTGTCGGGTCGTAGCTACGAGCAGTACTTC.

This chain connects TRBV7-2 to TRBJ2-3; 8 bases are a match to TRBD1. Germline lookup yields CDR1 SGHTA and CDR2 FQGNSA. The CDR3 has 14 residues. After removal of 5 bases from V and 3 bases from J, the junction contained 4 bases not matched to a gene. CDR3 protein: CASSNGQGTDTQYF. CDR3 DNA: TGTGCCAGCAGCAACGGACAGGGTACAGATACGCAGTATTTT.

V is TRBV9 and J is TRBJ2-5; 8 bases agree with TRBD1. The J segment lost 5 bases and the V segment lost 4 bases, leaving 7 bases of the junction unmatched. Germline V gene lookup returns CDR1 SGDLS and CDR2 YYNGEE. The CDR3 spans 14 residues. The CDR3 bases are TGTGCCAGCAGCCAACAGGGGGGCTGGGAGACCCAGTACTTC. The encoded protein is CASSQQGGWETQYF.

Only a few counts were recorded for this clonotype. This rearrangement joins TRBV7-2 to TRBJ2-3, with 8 bases matching TRBD2. Unmatched junction bases numbered 4, after V lost 4 bases and J lost 4 bases. Per germline, CDR1 SGHTA and CDR2 FQGNSA. This CDR3 is 14 amino acids long. The CDR3 bases are TGTGCCAGCAGCTCGGGGGGGGACGCAGATACGCAGTATTTT. Translation gives CASSSGGDADTQYF.

Concerning this clonotype itself: Mismatch with germline at one junction end may stem from a read error. The chain combines TRBV20-1 with TRBJ2-4, with TRBD2 matching 7 bases. The CDR3 covers 14 residues. Germline V gives CDR1 DFQATT, CDR2 SNEGSKA (reference sequence). DNA of the CDR3: TGCTGTGCTGCAAGTTCTAGCGGTTTGAACATTCAGTACTTC. It is translated as CCAASSSGLNIQYF.

The V gene is TRBV12-3 or TRBV12-4, the J gene TRBJ1-1; D is possibly TRBD1 (5 bases). The CDR3 has 14 residues. The V gene lost 6 bases and the J gene lost 6 bases, with 17 bases spanning the gap. CDR3 loop: CASSRDRSVAEAFF. The CDR3 coding sequence is TGTGCCAGCAGCCGCGACAGAAGTGTCGCTGAAGCTTTCTTT.

This rearrangement joins TRBV5-1 to TRBJ2-5; D gene uncertain. Trimming cost V 6 bases and J 5 bases, with 11 bases left between them. The CDR3 covers 12 residues. Germline lookup yields CDR1 SGHRS and CDR2 YFSETQ. For the CDR3, the DNA is TGCGCCAGCACCCTGGACGGGGAGACCCAGTACTTC. It codes for CASTLDGETQYF.

In its sample, this clonotype was seen a few times. The chain employs TRBV29-1 and TRBJ1-1, with TRBD1 matching 9 bases. There are 14 residues in the CDR3. Germline CDR1 reads SQVTM; CDR2 reads ANQGSEA. J gave up 5 bases and V 7 bases, and 11 bases lay outside the gene matches. This CDR3 is CSAGTGGAGTEAFF. DNA of the CDR3: TGCAGCGCCGGAACAGGGGGCGCAGGGACTGAAGCTTTCTTT.

This clonotype showed up just a few times. V usage is TRBV10-3 and J usage is TRBJ1-1; 8 nucleotides agree with TRBD1. CDR1 ENHRY and CDR2 SYGVKD come from the germline V gene. Trimming cost V 3 bases and J 1 base; bases outside gene matches: 1. The CDR3 runs to 14 residues. This chain's CDR3 is CAISDTGGNTEAFF. The CDR3 DNA is TGTGCCATCAGTGATACAGGGGGGAACACTGAAGCTTTCTTT.

This clonotype was detected a few times. J is TRBJ1-1 and V is TRBV14; a weak D match, TRBD1 (6 bases). The CDR3 contains 15 residues. Per germline, CDR1 SGHDN and CDR2 FVKESK. Trimming pared 0 bases from V and 4 bases from J, leaving 12 bases between. CDR3 region: CASSQDQGPSTEAFF. In DNA, the CDR3 is TGTGCCAGCAGCCAAGATCAGGGGCCGAGCACTGAAGCTTTCTTT.

The genes are TRBV29-1 and TRBJ2-5, with D possibly being TRBD1 or TRBD2 (6 bases each). Per the germline V gene, CDR1 is SQVTM and CDR2 is ANQGSEA. There are 18 residues in the CDR3. V was clipped by 7 bases and J by 5 bases, with 32 bases between them. The CDR3 sequence: CSASKPEGGGRTRETQYF. As DNA, the CDR3 is TGCAGCGCCTCTAAACCAGAGGGGGGTGGTCGGACGAGGGAGACCCAGTACTTC.

This clonotype was seen a handful of times. The chain joins TRBV3-1 to TRBJ2-7, with 7 nucleotides matching TRBD1. The ends lost 0 bases at V and 7 bases at J; junction bases unmatched: 21. Germline CDR1 and CDR2: LGHDT and YNNKEL (reference sequence). The CDR3 contains 19 residues. Written as DNA, the CDR3 is TGTGCCAGCAGCCAAGAGGGGCTTCTTGGACAGGTGGCTCGTATTGAGCAGTACTTC. It translates to CASSQEGLLGQVARIEQYF.

Only a few counts were recorded for this clonotype. CDR3: CASSSTDSYNEQFF. CDR3 DNA sequence: TGTGCCAGCAGTTCCACTGACAGCTACAATGAGCAGTTCTTC. The V gene is TRBV12-3 or TRBV12-4, the J gene TRBJ2-1; the D gene is possibly TRBD1 (5 bases). The CDR3 has 14 amino acids. Trimming left V 4 bases short and J 3 bases short, with 10 bases between.

The chain carries TRBV6-1 and TRBJ2-5, with 7 bases fitting TRBD2. V lost 4 bases to trimming and J lost 4 bases; unmatched junction nucleotides: 3. The CDR3 totals 13 residues. CDR1 is MNHNS and CDR2 is SASEGT in the germline V gene. The CDR3 protein is CASSVGLPETQYF. CDR3 nucleotide sequence: TGTGCCAGCAGTGTGGGACTACCAGAGACCCAGTACTTC.

This clonotype was observed many times. The chain links TRBV2 to TRBJ2-3; D is undetermined. The germline V gene has CDR1 SNHLY and CDR2 FYNNEI. Trimming pared 4 bases from V and 0 bases from J, leaving 5 bases between. The CDR3 spans 13 residues. This chain's CDR3 is CASSVVSTDTQYF. The CDR3 DNA reads as TGTGCCAGCAGTGTCGTTAGCACAGATACGCAGTATTTT.

This clonotype was seen only a few times. CDR3: CASSLVFRGQGNTIYF. In nucleotides, the CDR3 is TGTGCCAGCAGTTTAGTCTTCAGGGGGCAAGGAAACACCATATATTTT. The rearrangement joins TRBV12-3 or TRBV12-4 to TRBJ1-3, with 8 bases identical to TRBD1. This CDR3 spans 16 amino acids. The V segment lost 1 base and the J segment 4 bases; nucleotides outside the gene matches: 6.

This clonotype was recorded a few times. In DNA, the CDR3 is TGTGCCAGCAGTGAATCTAGCGGGGGAGAGACCCAGTACTTC. This sequence encodes CASSESSGGETQYF. V gene TRBV2 combines with J gene TRBJ2-5; TRBD2 matches at 10 bases. CDR1 and CDR2 from the germline V gene are SNHLY and FYNNEI. V lost 2 bases to trimming and J lost 4 bases; unmatched junction nucleotides: 1. CDR3 length equals 14 residues.

This clonotype was observed a few times. This sequence joins TRBV27 and TRBJ2-2; no clear D gene. The CDR3 has 13 residues. V lost 2 bases to trimming and J lost 4 bases, with 5 bases between them. Germline assignment: CDR1 MNHEY and CDR2 SMNVEV (reference sequence). The CDR3 is CASSLQITGELFF. Here the CDR3 DNA reads TGTGCCAGCAGTTTACAGATCACCGGGGAGCTGTTTTTT.

This clonotype was seen repeatedly, ten times or more. The chain couples TRBV5-4 to TRBJ2-3, with a tentative D call TRBD2 (7 bases). Deletions cut 7 bases from V and 5 bases from J, with 17 bases between. Germline-derived CDR1 and CDR2 are SGHNT and YYREEE (reference sequence). This CDR3 is 14 amino acids long. The CDR3 DNA reads TGTGCCAGCCCTTCCCGGGGGGCTGAAGATACGCAGTATTTT. Encoded protein: CASPSRGAEDTQYF.

This clonotype turned up a few times. This rearrangement joins TRBV6-2 or TRBV6-3 to TRBJ1-5; D gene ambiguous. This CDR3 region has 15 residues. Trimming stripped 7 bases from V and 0 bases from J, with 13 bases between. The germline V gene encodes CDR1 MNHEY and CDR2 SVGEGT. The DNA for the CDR3 is TGTGCCAGCACCTACAACAGCGATAGCAATCAGCCCCAGCATTTT. This gives the protein CASTYNSDSNQPQHF.

At least ten counts were recorded for this clonotype. In nucleotides, the CDR3 is TGTGCCAGCAGCTTAGTTGGGAACGAGCAGTACTTC. It specifies CASSLVGNEQYF. The J gene is TRBJ2-7, the V gene TRBV5-6, with D unclear. Germline lookup yields CDR1 SGHDT and CDR2 YYEEEE. V lost 2 bases and J lost 5, with 8 bases in between. The CDR3 is 12 amino acids.

This clonotype was seen more than once but under ten times. V and J are TRBV11-2 and TRBJ2-7; D may be TRBD1 (5 bases). This CDR3 region has 15 residues. Looked up from germline, CDR1 is SGHAT and CDR2 is FQNNGV. The ends were cut back, 3 bases at V and 2 bases at J, with 14 bases in the middle. The CDR3 region is CASSFRSVRAYEQYF. The CDR3 nucleotides are TGTGCCAGCAGCTTCAGATCCGTCAGGGCCTACGAGCAGTACTTC.

The chain carries TRBV5-5 and TRBJ2-1; D perhaps matches TRBD2 (7 bases). The CDR3 covers 15 residues. With 2 bases removed from V and 4 bases from J, the gap between germline ends came to 13 bases. CDR1 SGHKS and CDR2 YYEKEE come from the germline V gene (reference sequence). The CDR3 sequence: CASSFVRGPYNEQFF. The CDR3 nucleotides read TGTGCCAGCAGCTTTGTGCGGGGGCCATACAATGAGCAGTTCTTC.